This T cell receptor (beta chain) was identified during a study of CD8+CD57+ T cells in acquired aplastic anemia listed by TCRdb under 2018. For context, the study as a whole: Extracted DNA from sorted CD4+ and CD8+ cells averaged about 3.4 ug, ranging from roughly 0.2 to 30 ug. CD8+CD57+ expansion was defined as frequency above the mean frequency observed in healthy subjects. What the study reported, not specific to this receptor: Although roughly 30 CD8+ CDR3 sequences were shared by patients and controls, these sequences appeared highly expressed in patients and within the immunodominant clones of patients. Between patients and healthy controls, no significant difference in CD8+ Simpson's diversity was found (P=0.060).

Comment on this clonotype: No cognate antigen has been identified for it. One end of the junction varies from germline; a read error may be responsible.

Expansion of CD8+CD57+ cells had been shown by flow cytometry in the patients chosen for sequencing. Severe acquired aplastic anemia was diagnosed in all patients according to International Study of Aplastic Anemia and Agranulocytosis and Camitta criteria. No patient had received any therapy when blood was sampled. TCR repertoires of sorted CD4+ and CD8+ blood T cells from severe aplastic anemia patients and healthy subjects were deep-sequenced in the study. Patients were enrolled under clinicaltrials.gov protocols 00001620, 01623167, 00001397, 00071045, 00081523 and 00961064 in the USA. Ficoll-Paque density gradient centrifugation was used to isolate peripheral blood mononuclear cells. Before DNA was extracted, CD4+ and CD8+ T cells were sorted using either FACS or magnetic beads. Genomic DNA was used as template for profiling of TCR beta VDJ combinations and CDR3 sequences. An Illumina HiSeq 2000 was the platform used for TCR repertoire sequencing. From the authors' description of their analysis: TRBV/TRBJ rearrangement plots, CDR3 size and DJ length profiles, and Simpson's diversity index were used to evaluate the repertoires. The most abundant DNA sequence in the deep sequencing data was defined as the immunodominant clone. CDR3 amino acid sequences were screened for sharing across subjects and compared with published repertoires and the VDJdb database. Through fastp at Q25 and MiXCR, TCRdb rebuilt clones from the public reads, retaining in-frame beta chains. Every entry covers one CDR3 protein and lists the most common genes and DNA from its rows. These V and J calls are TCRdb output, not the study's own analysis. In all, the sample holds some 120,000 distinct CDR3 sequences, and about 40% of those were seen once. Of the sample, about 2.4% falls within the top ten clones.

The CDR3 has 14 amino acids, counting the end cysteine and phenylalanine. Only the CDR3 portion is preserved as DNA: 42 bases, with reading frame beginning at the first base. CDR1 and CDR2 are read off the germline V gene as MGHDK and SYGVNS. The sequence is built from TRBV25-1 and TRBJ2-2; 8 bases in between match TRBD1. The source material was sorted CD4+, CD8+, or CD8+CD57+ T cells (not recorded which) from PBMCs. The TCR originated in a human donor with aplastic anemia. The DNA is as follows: TGTGCCGGCAGTGTTTACAGGGGGATCGGGGAGCTGTTTTTT. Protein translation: CAGSVYRGIGELFF.